Reported below is one T cell receptor (beta chain). The data originate from a study of cytomegalovirus exposure and HLA in healthy donors. On the study more broadly: Among several hundred genotyped donors, 65% to 90% fell in the Caucasian-associated ancestry cluster.

Unrecorded immune exposures were likely, despite nominal health at sampling. The CDR3 runs to 14 residues. CDR1 MGHRA and CDR2 YSYEKL come from the germline V gene. V was cut by 4 bases and J by 8 bases, with 15 bases left in between. The PCR had 60 Vbeta and 13 Jbeta primers. Using immunoSEQ multiplex PCR, the repertoire was profiled, and TCRdb retains in-frame clones only, with some absent. The table includes approximately 100,000 clones, approximately 9% detected once. The chain joins TRBV4-1 to TRBJ2-1; perhaps TRBD2 as D (6 bases). The sequenced sample was PBMCs. The source is a man aged 45-65 years in good health and CMV-seropositive. The CDR3 reads CASSRLGFRDEQFF. The CDR3 coding sequence is TGCGCCAGCAGCCGACTAGGTTTCCGCGATGAGCAGTTCTTC.